This TCR beta chain was recorded in a study of blood T cell repertoires in COVID-19. In the study overall: The cDNA or gDNA used as material had been derived from T cells, B-cell-depleted T cells, or PBMCs.

TCRdb's table, derived via immunoSEQ multiplex PCR, lists solely in-frame clones and lacks some. The profile covers 37,000 or so clones, with 85% to 90% appearing a single time and around 10% taken by the ten largest. After removal of 5 bases from V and 15 bases from J, the junction contained 9 bases not matched to a gene. This CDR3 is 13 amino acids long. The rearrangement joins TRBV12-3 or TRBV12-4 to TRBJ2-1; TRBD2 matches 11 bases. The sequence came from a man between 65 and 80 years old with acute or convalescent COVID-19. Sample: peripheral blood. CDR3 DNA sequence: TGTGCCAGCAGTCCCCATACTAGCGGGAGTTGGTTCTTC. It yields the protein CASSPHTSGSWFF.